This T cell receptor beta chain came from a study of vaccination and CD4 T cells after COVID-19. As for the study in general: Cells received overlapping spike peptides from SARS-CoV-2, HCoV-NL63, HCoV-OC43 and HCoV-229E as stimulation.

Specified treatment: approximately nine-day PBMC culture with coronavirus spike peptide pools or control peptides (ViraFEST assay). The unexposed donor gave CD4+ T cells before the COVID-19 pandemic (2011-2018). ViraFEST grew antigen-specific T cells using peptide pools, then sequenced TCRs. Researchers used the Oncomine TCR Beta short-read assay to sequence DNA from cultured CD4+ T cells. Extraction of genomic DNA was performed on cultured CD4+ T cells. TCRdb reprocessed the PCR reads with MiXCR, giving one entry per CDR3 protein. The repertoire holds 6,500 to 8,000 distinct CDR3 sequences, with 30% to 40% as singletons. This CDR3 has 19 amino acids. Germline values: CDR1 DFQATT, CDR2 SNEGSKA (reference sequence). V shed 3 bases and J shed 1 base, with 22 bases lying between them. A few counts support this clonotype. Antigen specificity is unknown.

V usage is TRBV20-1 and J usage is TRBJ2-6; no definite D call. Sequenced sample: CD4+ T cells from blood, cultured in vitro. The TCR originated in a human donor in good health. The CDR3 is CSASHGGFTPGSGANVLTF. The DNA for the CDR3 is TGCAGTGCTAGCCACGGCGGCTTCACACCTGGTTCTGGGGCCAACGTCCTGACTTTC.